Each of the 26 T cell receptor beta chains below was sequenced from the same sample in a study of spatial heterogeneity in lung cancer. Each CDR3 protein is one row after TCRdb ran MiXCR on the 5' RACE reads. The table has over 15,000 distinct CDR3 sequences, around 5.9% seen once; the top ten hold over 20%. Time point of the sample: blood at routine non-recurrence follow-up after resection. The sequences come from PBMCs, collected at follow-up. These TCRs come from a male donor with early-stage non-small cell lung cancer.

This clonotype has a count of ten or more. The chain couples TRBV12-3 or TRBV12-4 to TRBJ2-1; 10 bases are a match to TRBD2. V lost 4 bases, J lost 7 bases, and 7 bases stayed unmatched. The CDR3 extends over 15 amino acids. CDR3 in DNA: TGTGCCAGCAGTTCGGCTAGCGGGAGCGGTAATGAGCAGTTCTTC. Amino acid sequence: CASSSASGSGNEQFF.

The rearrangement uses TRBV6-2 or TRBV6-3 and TRBJ2-4; 7 bases fit TRBD1. Germline CDR1 MNHEY, CDR2 SVGEGT. The V segment lost 5 bases and the J segment 4 bases; nucleotides outside the gene matches: 5. The CDR3 is made up of 14 amino acids. In nucleotides, the CDR3 is TGTGCCAGCAGTAAAACGGACAGGAAAAACATTCAGTACTTC. It codes for CASSKTDRKNIQYF.

This clonotype was counted at least ten times. The gene calls are TRBV12-3 or TRBV12-4 and TRBJ2-3, with D perhaps being TRBD1 or TRBD2 (5 bases each). This CDR3 has 15 amino acids. V lost 5 bases, J lost 5 bases, and 17 bases lay in between. CDR3 nucleotides: TGTGCCAGCAGTCCCAGGGCTAGCTTAGGAGATACGCAGTATTTT. Protein sequence: CASSPRASLGDTQYF.

Many counts were recorded for this clonotype. The V and J genes are TRBV9 and TRBJ2-7; D possibly corresponds to TRBD1 (6 bases). Trimming took off 4 bases at V and 5 bases at J, with 10 bases between the two ends. This CDR3 region has 12 residues. The germline CDR1 and CDR2 sequences are SGDLS and YYNGEE. The CDR3 is CASSKQGHEQYF. The CDR3 DNA is TGTGCCAGCAGCAAACAGGGCCACGAGCAGTACTTC. Based on the CDR3 plus reference TRBV9 and TRBJ2-7, the full variable domain is DSGVTQTPKHLITATGQRVTLRCSPRSGDLSVYWYQQSLDQGLQFLIQYYNGEERAKGNILERFSAQQFPDLHSELNLSSLELGDSALYFCASSKQGHEQYFGPGTRLTVT.

This rearrangement joins TRBV5-1 to TRBJ2-5; 8 bases agree with TRBD2. V was pared by 3 bases and J by 5 bases, with 9 bases of the junction left unmatched. Germline-derived CDR1 and CDR2 are SGHRS and YFSETQ. The CDR3 loop spans 15 amino acids. CDR3 nucleotides: TGCGCCAGCAGCTACCAGGGACTAGAGGGGGAGACCCAGTACTTC. Encoded protein: CASSYQGLEGETQYF.

At least ten counts were recorded for this clonotype. The chain couples TRBV6-1 to TRBJ2-7; weak D call: TRBD2 (5 bases). Trimming removed 7 bases from V and 0 bases from J, with 16 bases in between. Germline assignment: CDR1 MNHNS and CDR2 SASEGT. The CDR3 totals 15 residues. CDR3 in amino acids: CASIPGLFSSYEQYF. The CDR3 nucleotides read TGTGCCAGCATACCGGGGTTATTTAGCTCCTACGAGCAGTACTTC.

This clonotype was counted ten times or more. The rearrangement joins TRBV28 to TRBJ2-5; maybe TRBD2 (6 bases). V lost 6 bases to trimming and J lost 4 bases, with 12 bases between them. CDR3 length: 13 amino acids. CDR1 is MDHEN, CDR2 SYDVKM, per germline. CDR3 region: CASSDWRGETQYF. The CDR3, as DNA: TGTGCCAGCAGCGACTGGAGGGGAGAGACCCAGTACTTC. Full variable domain (remainder filled in from reference TRBV28 and TRBJ2-5): DVKVTQSSRYLVKRTGEKVFLECVQDMDHENMFWYRQDPGLGLRLIYFSYDVKMKEKGDIPEGYSVSREKKERFSLILESASTNQTSMYLCASSDWRGETQYFGPGTRLLVL.

Remarks on this clonotype: One base away lies a much larger clone, so this may be a sequencing read error. The J gene is TRBJ2-7, the V gene TRBV7-9, with TRBD2 identical over 8 bases. CDR3 length: 13 residues. With V trimmed by 11 bases and J by 4 bases, 10 bases remained unmatched. CDR1 is SEHNR and CDR2 is FQNEAQ in the germline V gene (reference sequence). The CDR3 is CACQIAGKYEQYF. CDR3 coding DNA: TGTGCCTGCCAGATAGCGGGGAAGTACGAGCAGTACTTC.

This clonotype was seen only once. V and J are TRBV12-3 or TRBV12-4 and TRBJ1-5; D remains ambiguous. V dropped 3 bases and J dropped 5 bases, with 5 bases sitting between them. The length of the CDR3 is 12 residues. The CDR3 DNA follows: TGTGCCAGCAGTTTGAAAGATCAGCCCCAGCATTTT. It translates to CASSLKDQPQHF.

This clonotype has ten or more counts. This chain links TRBV18 with TRBJ2-1; D ambiguous. This CDR3 spans 11 amino acids. Trimming stripped 1 base from V and 6 bases from J, with 1 base between. The germline CDR1 and CDR2 sequences are KGHSH and LQKENI. Here the CDR3 reads CASSPLNEQFF. For the CDR3, the DNA is TGTGCCAGCTCACCACTCAATGAGCAGTTCTTC.

This clonotype was picked up many times. CDR3 sequence: CASSRGRVYNEQFF. In nucleotides, the CDR3 is TGTGCCAGCAGCCGTGGAAGGGTCTACAATGAGCAGTTCTTC. This chain uses TRBV7-2 with TRBJ2-1; D is unclear. The CDR3 runs 14 residues. Looked up from germline, CDR1 is SGHTA and CDR2 is FQGNSA. V lost 5 bases to trimming and J lost 3 bases, with 11 bases between them. Looking up the rest from reference TRBV7-2 and TRBJ2-1 gives the full variable domain: GAGVSQSPSNKVTEKGKDVELRCDPISGHTALYWYRQSLGQGLEFLIYFQGNSAPDKSGLPSDRFSAERTGGSVSTLTIQRTQQEDSAVYLCASSRGRVYNEQFFGPGTRLTVL.

At least ten counts were recorded for this clonotype. This chain links TRBV5-1 with TRBJ2-5; TRBD1 or TRBD2 may be the D gene (5 bases each). Trimming took off 7 bases at V and 2 bases at J, with 15 bases between the two ends. This CDR3 has 14 amino acids. Germline lookup yields CDR1 SGHRS and CDR2 YFSETQ. The CDR3 protein is CASGAGTPQETQYF. DNA for the CDR3: TGCGCCAGCGGCGCCGGGACCCCTCAAGAGACCCAGTACTTC.

This clonotype was observed at least ten times. V usage is TRBV7-2 and J usage is TRBJ2-3; 7 nucleotides match TRBD2. This CDR3 is 18 amino acids long. The germline V gene has CDR1 SGHTA and CDR2 FQGNSA. With V trimmed by 4 bases and J by 4 bases, 17 bases remained unmatched. The CDR3 loop is CASSWGPAGEYGPDTQYF. CDR3 in DNA: TGTGCCAGCAGCTGGGGCCCGGCGGGAGAGTACGGCCCAGATACGCAGTATTTT. Complete variable domain (other parts from reference TRBV7-2 and TRBJ2-3): GAGVSQSPSNKVTEKGKDVELRCDPISGHTALYWYRQSLGQGLEFLIYFQGNSAPDKSGLPSDRFSAERTGGSVSTLTIQRTQQEDSAVYLCASSWGPAGEYGPDTQYFGPGTRLTVL.

This clonotype was counted between two and nine times. The rearrangement joins TRBV7-9 to TRBJ1-3, with unresolved D. The length of the CDR3 is 16 residues. Per the germline V gene, CDR1 is SEHNR and CDR2 is FQNEAQ (reference sequence). V was pared by 4 bases and J by 0 bases, with 13 bases between. The CDR3 DNA reads as TGTGCCAGCAGCTGGTCCATGGGGATCTCTGGAAACACCATATATTTT. It codes for CASSWSMGISGNTIYF.

About this clonotype itself: A much more abundant neighbour one base away suggests this may be a read error. The chain carries TRBV28 and TRBJ2-7; 9 nucleotides match TRBD1. The CDR3 totals 13 residues. Germline-derived CDR1 and CDR2 are MDHEN and SYDVKM. The CDR3 region is CVSSLRGQGGQYF. The CDR3 region has the DNA TGTGTCAGCAGTTTACGGGGACAGGGAGGGCAGTACTTC.

This clonotype came up once. With a much larger clone just one base away, this may be a read error. The CDR3 bases are TGTGCCAGCAGCCCCAGGCCCGGGAGCTCCTACGAGCAGTACTTC. The encoded protein is CASSPRPGSSYEQYF. This sequence joins TRBV7-2 and TRBJ2-7, with a possible D match to TRBD2 (6 bases). CDR3 size: 15 residues. The germline CDR1 and CDR2 sequences are SGHTA and FQGNSA. The ends were cut back, 5 bases at V and 0 bases at J, with 14 bases in the middle.

This clonotype is medium-sized. The chain is built from TRBV4-3 and TRBJ2-5; 8 positions agree with TRBD2. After removal of 1 base from V and 4 bases from J, the junction contained 8 bases not matched to a gene. This CDR3 has 16 residues. The germline V gene has CDR1 LGHNA and CDR2 YSLEER. CDR3 DNA: TGCGCCAGCAGCCAAGTGCCCGGGGGGGGAGTAGAGACCCAGTACTTC. Protein product: CASSQVPGGGVETQYF.

Ten or more counts support this clonotype. The chain couples TRBV20-1 to TRBJ1-2; possibly TRBD1 for D (6 bases). CDR3 length: 12 amino acids. V lost 8 bases and J lost 7, with 17 bases in between. The germline gives CDR1 DFQATT, CDR2 SNEGSKA (reference sequence). CDR3: CSTGTALGGYTF. DNA for the CDR3: TGCAGTACAGGGACGGCGTTGGGTGGCTACACCTTC.

This clonotype was seen at least ten times. The J gene is TRBJ2-7, the V gene TRBV10-3; 7 bases map to TRBD1. CDR1 ENHRY and CDR2 SYGVKD come from the germline V gene. This CDR3 contains 15 residues. V lost 10 bases to trimming and J lost 1 base; unmatched junction nucleotides: 13. The CDR3 sequence: CATLGQATSSYEQYF. DNA of the CDR3: TGTGCCACCCTTGGACAGGCCACAAGTTCCTACGAGCAGTACTTC.

This clonotype was counted at least ten times. The V and J genes are TRBV7-9 and TRBJ1-1; D unclear. Germline V gene data show CDR1 as SEHNR and CDR2 as FQNEAQ (reference sequence). The V end lost 2 bases, the J end lost 1 base, and 8 bases lay between the germline ends. This CDR3 spans 14 amino acids. The CDR3 is CASSLNRGNTEAFF. In DNA, the CDR3 is TGTGCCAGCAGCTTAAACAGAGGGAACACTGAAGCTTTCTTT. The full variable domain, with the rest looked up from reference TRBV7-9 and TRBJ1-1, is DTGVSQNPRHKITKRGQNVTFRCDPISEHNRLYWYRQTLGQGPEFLTYFQNEAQLEKSRLLSDRFSAERPKGSFSTLEIQRTEQGDSAMYLCASSLNRGNTEAFFGQGTRLTVV.

The sample holds many counts of this clonotype. V and J are TRBV28 and TRBJ1-3; no reliable D call. Looked up from germline, CDR1 is MDHEN and CDR2 is SYDVKM. CDR3 length equals 15 residues. V was shortened by 5 bases and J by 3 bases, with 14 bases between the two germline ends. The CDR3 DNA is TGTGCCAGCAGTCCGATCCGGACGAGTGGAAACACCATATATTTT. Its protein product is CASSPIRTSGNTIYF.

For this clonotype: At one boundary the junction diverges from the germline segment, which might be a read error. This rearrangement joins TRBV10-3 to TRBJ2-1; D is unresolved. Germline V gene data show CDR1 as ENHRY and CDR2 as SYGVKD. CDR3 length: 16 amino acids. The CDR3 is CAISDPPLGSYNEQIF. The CDR3 region has the DNA TGTGCCATCAGTGACCCTCCCCTGGGTTCCTACAATGAGCAGATCTTC.

This clonotype was found many times. The chain uses TRBV28 and TRBJ2-3; D remains unclear. The V gene lost 4 bases and the J gene lost 4 bases, with 9 bases spanning the gap. Germline V lookup: CDR1 MDHEN, CDR2 SYDVKM. There are 13 residues in the CDR3. The chain's CDR3 is CASSSLEPDTQYF. The CDR3 DNA reads as TGTGCCAGCAGTTCCCTAGAGCCAGATACGCAGTATTTT.

This clonotype was seen ten or more times. The V gene is TRBV4-1, the J gene TRBJ2-7; 7 positions match TRBD2. The CDR3 consists of 13 residues. CDR1 and CDR2 (germline): MGHRA, YSYEKL. After removal of 2 bases from V and 10 bases from J, the junction contained 8 bases not matched to a gene. The CDR3 region is CASSQPWGGRQYF. In nucleotides, the CDR3 is TGCGCCAGCAGCCAACCCTGGGGCGGGAGACAGTACTTC.

This clonotype was counted many times. The V and J genes are TRBV11-2 and TRBJ2-5; D unclear. The CDR3 loop spans 15 amino acids. V lost 5 bases to trimming and J lost 1 base, with 14 bases between them. The germline V gene has CDR1 SGHAT and CDR2 FQNNGV. CDR3 bases: TGTGCCAGCAGCCCGCTTGATTGGGGCCAAGAGACCCAGTACTTC. It translates to CASSPLDWGQETQYF.

This clonotype has at least ten counts. This chain joins TRBV25-1 and TRBJ2-7; a weak D match, TRBD1 (6 bases). Per germline, CDR1 MGHDK and CDR2 SYGVNS. V dropped 6 bases and J dropped 2 bases, with 11 bases sitting between them. This CDR3 contains 13 residues. The CDR3 region is CASSRDTTYEQYF. CDR3 DNA sequence: TGTGCCAGCAGCCGGGACACAACCTACGAGCAGTACTTC.